What follows is one T cell receptor (beta chain) and its context. Study processing details: Reference gene primer amplification gave estimated nucleated cell counts. Libraries were prepared by immunoSEQ multiplex PCR; TCRdb keeps only in-frame clonotypes and omits some of them. Clonal size and the V and J genes are those of that table, whereas D and trimming came from the DNA. The sample contains 200,000 to 300,000 clones, around 88% of which appear only once. These data belong to a study of blood T cell repertoires in COVID-19. Study at large: Specimens from acute and convalescent COVID-19 originated in the United States, Italy and Spain. Sample material is recorded as cDNA or gDNA derived from T cells, B-cell-depleted T cells, or PBMCs.

This TCR was recovered from an older man with acute or convalescent COVID-19. The sample was peripheral blood.

CDR3 residues: CATSYGQGAYEQYF. In nucleotides, the CDR3 is TGTGCCACCAGCTACGGACAGGGGGCCTACGAGCAGTACTTC. V usage is TRBV15 and J usage is TRBJ2-7, with 10 bases lining up with TRBD1. The junction had 3 bases not matched to a gene; V was cut back by 5 bases and J by 2 bases. Germline lookup yields CDR1 LNHNV and CDR2 YYDKDF (reference sequence). The CDR3 has 14 amino acids.